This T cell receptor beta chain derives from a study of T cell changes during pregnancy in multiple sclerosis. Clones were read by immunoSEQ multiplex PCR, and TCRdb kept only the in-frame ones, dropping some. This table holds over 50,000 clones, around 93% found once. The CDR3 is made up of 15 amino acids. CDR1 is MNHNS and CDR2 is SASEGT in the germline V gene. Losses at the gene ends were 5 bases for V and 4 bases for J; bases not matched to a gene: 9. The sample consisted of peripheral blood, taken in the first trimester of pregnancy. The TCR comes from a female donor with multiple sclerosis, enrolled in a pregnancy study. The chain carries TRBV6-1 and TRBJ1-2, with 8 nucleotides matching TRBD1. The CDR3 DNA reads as TGTGCCAGCAGTACGACTTTGACAGGGGCCTATGGCTACACCTTC. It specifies CASSTTLTGAYGYTF.